This entry features one T cell receptor beta chain sequence. Looked up from germline, CDR1 is SGHVS and CDR2 is FNYEAQ. The germline V and J ends were trimmed by 5 bases and 3 bases, with 17 bases remaining between them. The CDR3 runs 15 residues. The data derive from a study of Ad26.COV2.S vaccination and SARS-CoV-2 variants. Some clones are missing from TCRdb's copy, which holds only in-frame ones; the method was immunoSEQ multiplex PCR. Among under 400,000 clones listed, around nine tenths were seen once. As to treatment: some 19 received Ad26.COV2.S at low or high dose, single or two shots; about 5 received placebo; per-sample allocation not given. Sampling happened 63 days after the first vaccine or placebo injection.

The sample here was peripheral blood, taken in a trial of Ad26.COV2.S vaccine versus placebo. This TCR derives from a person aged 18 to 65 who received the Ad26.COV2.S COVID-19 vaccine or a placebo. The genes are TRBV7-6 and TRBJ2-7; D perhaps matches TRBD1 (5 bases). CDR3 nucleotide sequence: TGTGCCAGCAGCCCTAGTGCAGGGCCTCTCTACGAGCAGTACTTC. Amino acids: CASSPSAGPLYEQYF.